This TCR beta chain was captured by sequencing in a study of cytomegalovirus exposure and HLA in healthy donors (dated by TCRdb to between 2016 and 2019). About the full investigation: According to a later analysis, the 120 validation repertoires were produced on the same platform as the roughly 700 repertoires of the first cohort. The study combined high-throughput TCR immunosequencing, statistical association of individual TCRs with disease status, and machine learning to predict cytomegalovirus infection status. Along with the approximately 700-subject first cohort, a separate validation cohort of 120 different subjects was used. The study aimed to test whether cataloging public T cell receptors could reveal signatures of past pathogen exposure.

Results and caveats for the whole study, not just this receptor: While some public TCRs were present in many individuals, most TCR sequences turned up only very rarely across donors. According to the authors, the approach could potentially be generalized to other disease states and immunological phenotypes. A total of around 150 TCR beta chains were listed by the study as associated with cytomegalovirus. In both the original and validation cohorts, the classifier was reported to diagnose cytomegalovirus status with high specificity and sensitivity. A later analysis lacked HLA typing for the validation cohort, so it scored co-occurrence in that cohort across all 120 or so repertoires. In vitro tests confirmed that a few of the cytomegalovirus-associated TCR beta chains recognize cytomegalovirus antigens. A later analysis found that TCRs clustered in the first cohort also tended to co-occur in the 95 to 150 validation repertoires, with 94% of cluster scores above 0.

For this clone: Its antigen is still unknown. No base quality information exists; no much larger clone differs at one position.

Library preparation used the immunoSEQ multiplex PCR assay. The original methods were these. To diagnose cytomegalovirus status from the catalog of TCR beta chain sequences, a statistical classification framework was built. The immuneACCESS repertoire file appears here via TCRdb, limited to in-frame rearrangements. These files lack a portion of the clones; in checked studies, under half of the deficit traces to unresolved V genes, and the cause of the others is not known. V and J calls and clone size are copied from that table; D and trimming were computed from the DNA. The sample records more than 250,000 clones, roughly 85% of which are singletons. Around 0.84% of the sample lies in the top ten. The donors belonged to the validation cohort of roughly 120 subjects, which was separate from the approximately 680-subject first cohort. V is clipped by 4 bases and J by 0 bases, and the sequence between their germline boundaries is 15 bases long. CDR1 MNHNY and CDR2 SVGAGI are derived from the germline V gene (reference sequence). The CDR3 spans 16 residues, from the cysteine through the phenylalanine. Solely the CDR3 DNA is kept, with 48 bases framed from the first base.

This TCR came from a woman aged 18 to 35 in good health and CMV-seronegative. Material: PBMCs. The rearranged segments are TRBV6-6 and TRBJ2-5, and the D gene may be TRBD2, 5 bases matching. The DNA is as follows: TGTGCCAGCAGTTCCTACAGCGGACTGAACCAAGAGACCCAGTACTTC. This codes for CASSSYSGLNQETQYF.